Sequencing of this T cell receptor (beta chain) was carried out in a study of T cells in Graves' hyperthyroidism and ophthalmopathy. Whole-study context: Pretreatment peripheral blood was obtained at initial diagnosis.

The source material, RNA transcripts, was used to amplify TCR beta CDR3 regions. TCR CDR3 underwent first-round RT-PCR with the HTBI primer set. TCRdb passed the multiplex PCR reads through MiXCR, listing each CDR3 protein once. The data show around 800,000 distinct CDR3 sequences, with 38% seen just once and around 10% held by the top ten. Trimming took off 5 bases at V and 4 bases at J, with 14 bases between the two ends. This CDR3 is built from 13 residues. Germline-derived CDR1 and CDR2 are SQVTM and ANQGSEA. V and J are TRBV29-1 and TRBJ2-5; D perhaps matches TRBD1 (6 bases). Input material: blood. This clonotype originated in a man younger than 35 with Graves' hyperthyroidism. The CDR3 reads CSVSTGYGETQYF. The DNA for the CDR3 is TGCAGCGTTTCCACAGGGTATGGAGAGACCCAGTACTTC.